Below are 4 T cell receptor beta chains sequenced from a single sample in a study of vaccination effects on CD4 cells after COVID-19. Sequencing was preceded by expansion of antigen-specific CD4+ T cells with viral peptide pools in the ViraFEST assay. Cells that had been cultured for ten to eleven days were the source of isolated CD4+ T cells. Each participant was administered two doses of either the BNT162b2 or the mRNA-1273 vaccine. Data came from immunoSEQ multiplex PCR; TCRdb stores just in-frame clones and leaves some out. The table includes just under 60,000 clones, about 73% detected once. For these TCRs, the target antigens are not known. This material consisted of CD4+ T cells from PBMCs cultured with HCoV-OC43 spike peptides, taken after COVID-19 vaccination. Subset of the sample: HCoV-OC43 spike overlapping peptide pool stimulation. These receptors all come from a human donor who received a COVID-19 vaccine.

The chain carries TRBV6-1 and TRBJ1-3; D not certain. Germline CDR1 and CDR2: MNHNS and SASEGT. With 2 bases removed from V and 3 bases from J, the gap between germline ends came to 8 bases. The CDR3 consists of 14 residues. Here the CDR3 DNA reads TGTGCCAGCAGTGAACCGGGATTTGGAAACACCATATATTTT. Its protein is CASSEPGFGNTIYF.

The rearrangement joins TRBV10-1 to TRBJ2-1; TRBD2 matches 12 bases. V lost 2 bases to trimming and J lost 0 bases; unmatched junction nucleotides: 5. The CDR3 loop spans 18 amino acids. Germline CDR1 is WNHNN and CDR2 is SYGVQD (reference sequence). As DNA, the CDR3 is TGCGCCAGCAGTGAGGGCGCTAGCGGGGGGGACTCCTACAATGAGCAGTTCTTC. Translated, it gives CASSEGASGGDSYNEQFF.

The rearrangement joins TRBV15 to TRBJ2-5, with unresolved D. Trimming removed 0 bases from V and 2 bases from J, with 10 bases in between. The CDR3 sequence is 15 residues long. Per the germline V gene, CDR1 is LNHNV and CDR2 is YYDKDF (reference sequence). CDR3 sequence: CATSRDGEGQETQYF. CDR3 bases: TGTGCCACCAGCAGAGATGGGGAAGGGCAAGAGACCCAGTACTTC.

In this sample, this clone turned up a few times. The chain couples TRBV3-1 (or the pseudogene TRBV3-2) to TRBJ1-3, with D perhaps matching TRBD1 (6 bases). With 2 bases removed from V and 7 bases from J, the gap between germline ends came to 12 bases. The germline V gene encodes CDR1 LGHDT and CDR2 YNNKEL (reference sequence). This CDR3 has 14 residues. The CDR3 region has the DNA TGTGCCAGCAGCCAAAATAACAGGGCCAACACCATATATTTT. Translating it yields CASSQNNRANTIYF.